The T cell receptor (beta chain) under discussion was sequenced for a study of cytomegalovirus exposure and HLA in healthy donors. The J segment lost 2 bases and the V segment lost 4 bases, leaving 11 bases of the junction unmatched. Germline V CDR1 and CDR2: SGHAT, FQDESV (reference sequence). This CDR3 is 18 amino acids long. Both 60 Vbeta primers and 13 Jbeta primers went into the PCR. Clones were sequenced by immunoSEQ multiplex PCR, and TCRdb holds only the in-frame ones, with some missing. The sample lists 100,000 to 150,000 clones; about 80% were seen once. This sequence originates from a young man in good health and CMV-seronegative. Sequenced sample: PBMCs. This chain joins TRBV11-1 and TRBJ2-2, with 9 bases aligning to TRBD2. CDR3 in amino acids: CASSSRKASGNNTGELFF. The CDR3, as DNA: TGTGCCAGCAGCTCAAGGAAGGCTAGCGGGAATAACACCGGGGAGCTGTTTTTT.